This T cell receptor beta chain came from a study of blood T cell repertoires in COVID-19. Profiled with immunoSEQ multiplex PCR; TCRdb holds only in-frame clones, not every one. The sample has around 280,000 clones; approximately 86% are singletons. V dropped 2 bases and J dropped 6; count of bases not matched to a gene: 4. The CDR3 covers 16 residues. Germline CDR1 and CDR2: MNHEY and SVGAGI. This TCR was recovered from a man between 65 and 79 years old with acute or convalescent COVID-19. This chain links TRBV6-5 with TRBJ2-2, with 12 bases fitting TRBD2. The specimen sequenced was peripheral blood. The CDR3 sequence: CASSYLTSGRSGELFF. The CDR3 DNA sequence: TGTGCCAGCAGTTACCTAACTAGCGGGAGGTCCGGGGAGCTGTTTTTT.